These 24 T cell receptor beta chains originate from one sample sequenced in a study of identical twins. TCRdb used MiXCR to reprocess the 5' RACE reads, holding one entry per CDR3 protein. The table records about 530,000 distinct CDR3 sequences, roughly 15% of them present only once. Another study also made use of these data, one on yellow fever vaccine responses in identical twins.

The sample consisted of CD4+ T cells sorted from blood. The receptor source for this set is a woman under 30 in good health.

The chain couples TRBV7-2 to TRBJ2-1; TRBD1 or TRBD2 may be the D gene (5 bases each). Germline V gene data show CDR1 as SGHTA and CDR2 as FQGNSA. The V and J ends lost 5 bases and 4 bases respectively, with 18 bases between them. The CDR3 consists of 16 residues. CDR3 sequence: CASSPRGPRYYNEQFF. CDR3 sequence (DNA): TGTGCCAGCAGCCCGAGGGGTCCCCGCTATTACAATGAGCAGTTCTTC.

This clonotype showed up many times. This chain connects TRBV5-1 to TRBJ1-1; D is undetermined. CDR3 length: 13 residues. The germline V gene has CDR1 SGHRS and CDR2 YFSETQ. V lost 5 bases to trimming and J lost 1 base, with 9 bases between them. The CDR3 loop is CASRRGANTEAFF. The CDR3 DNA follows: TGCGCCAGCAGGAGAGGCGCGAACACTGAAGCTTTCTTT. The full variable domain, in which reference TRBV5-1 and TRBJ1-1 provide the parts outside the CDR3, is KAGVTQTPRYLIKTRGQQVTLSCSPISGHRSVSWYQQTPGQGLQFLFEYFSETQRNKGNFPGRFSGRQFSNSRSEMNVSTLELGDSALYLCASRRGANTEAFFGQGTRLTVV.

The chain combines TRBV7-9 with TRBJ1-1; weak D call: TRBD1 (5 bases). Germline-derived CDR1 and CDR2 are SEHNR and FQNEAQ (reference sequence). CDR3 length equals 13 residues. Trimming left V 0 bases short and J 8 bases short, with 10 bases between. In nucleotides, the CDR3 is TGTGCCAGCAGCTTAGCGCTTGGGGGAGAAGCTTTCTTT. Protein: CASSLALGGEAFF.

In this sample, this clonotype turned up a few times. The V call is TRBV6-1, the J call TRBJ2-1, with D perhaps being TRBD1 or TRBD2 (5 bases each). CDR1 is MNHNS and CDR2 is SASEGT in the germline V gene. The CDR3 has 15 amino acids. Trimming left V 7 bases short and J 7 bases short, with 20 bases between. CDR3 residues: CASNPGRVSGNEQFF. CDR3 bases: TGTGCCAGCAACCCAGGGCGAGTATCGGGAAATGAGCAGTTCTTC.

This clonotype has just a few counts. V gene TRBV5-1 combines with J gene TRBJ1-5; D is unresolved. V was cut by 0 bases and J by 1 base, with 8 bases left in between. The length of the CDR3 is 15 residues. Germline V lookup: CDR1 SGHRS, CDR2 YFSETQ. This CDR3 is CASSLGGMSNQPQHF. CDR3 bases: TGCGCCAGCAGCTTGGGAGGGATGAGCAATCAGCCCCAGCATTTT.

This clonotype was seen only a few times. This chain joins TRBV29-1 and TRBJ2-5; TRBD1 agrees at 9 bases. This CDR3 is built from 13 residues. J gave up 5 bases and V 3 bases, and 4 bases lay outside the gene matches. Germline loops: CDR1 SQVTM, CDR2 ANQGSEA. CDR3 coding DNA: TGCAGCGTTGACCCGACAGGGGGGGAGACCCAGTACTTC. Protein sequence: CSVDPTGGETQYF.

This chain uses TRBV20-1 with TRBJ2-2, with D perhaps being TRBD1 or TRBD2 (5 bases each). CDR1 and CDR2 from the germline V gene are DFQATT and SNEGSKA (reference sequence). Trimming left V 6 bases short and J 4 bases short, with 18 bases between. CDR3 length equals 15 residues. The CDR3 nucleotides are TGCAGTGCCCGCTCCGCGCGAGGGGTCACCGGGGAGCTGTTTTTT. It specifies CSARSARGVTGELFF.

CDR3 nucleotides: TGTGCCAGCTCACCACCGGGCGGAACCTACGAGCAGTACTTC. Translating it yields CASSPPGGTYEQYF. The chain links TRBV18 to TRBJ2-7; D call uncertain. Germline values: CDR1 KGHSH, CDR2 LQKENI. V lost 0 bases, J lost 2 bases, and 8 bases lay in between. The CDR3 runs to 14 residues.

This sequence joins TRBV20-1 and TRBJ1-2; D possibly corresponds to TRBD1 (6 bases). CDR1 is DFQATT, CDR2 SNEGSKA, per germline (reference sequence). The CDR3 is made up of 13 amino acids. V was shortened by 5 bases and J by 3 bases, with 13 bases between the two germline ends. The CDR3 spells CSAQGGGDYGYTF. CDR3 bases: TGCAGTGCTCAGGGAGGGGGAGACTATGGCTACACCTTC.

In its sample, this clonotype was seen a few times. The genes are TRBV24-1 and TRBJ2-7; 7 bases are shared with TRBD2. The CDR3 is 15 residues long. Germline trimming cut 3 bases from V and 4 bases from J; bases unmatched to any gene: 8. The V gene's germline CDR1 is KGHDR and CDR2 SFDVKD. The CDR3 nucleotides are TGTGCCACCAGTGATGGGAGGGCCTCAGCATACGAGCAGTACTTC. Its protein product is CATSDGRASAYEQYF.

There are many counts of this clonotype. V and J are TRBV12-3 or TRBV12-4 and TRBJ2-1; 8 bases line up with TRBD2. The CDR3 has 15 residues. Trimming cost V 6 bases and J 4 bases; bases outside gene matches: 8. Here the CDR3 DNA reads TGTGCCAGCAGCCGGACTAGCATATCATACAATGAGCAGTTCTTC. Translating it yields CASSRTSISYNEQFF.

The chain employs TRBV27 and TRBJ2-3, with 9 positions matching TRBD2. After removal of 6 bases from V and 6 bases from J, the junction contained 7 bases not matched to a gene. This CDR3 is 14 amino acids long. In germline, CDR1 is MNHEY, CDR2 SMNVEV (reference sequence). The CDR3 is CASSKTSGGDTQYF. DNA of the CDR3: TGTGCCAGCAGCAAGACTAGCGGTGGGGATACGCAGTATTTT.

This clonotype occurred many times. The chain links TRBV12-3 or TRBV12-4 to TRBJ2-1; D gene unclear. V lost 5 bases and J 0 bases, leaving 11 bases between the germline ends. The CDR3 covers 15 residues. CDR3 region: CASSTEVGSYNEQFF. DNA of the CDR3: TGTGCCAGCAGTACCGAGGTGGGCTCCTACAATGAGCAGTTCTTC.

This clonotype was found a few times. The chain recombines TRBV10-3 with TRBJ2-1, with D perhaps TRBD1 or TRBD2 (7 bases each). Germline V lookup: CDR1 ENHRY, CDR2 SYGVKD. Trimming removed 10 bases at V and 8 bases at J, with 27 bases between. This CDR3 region has 16 residues. The CDR3 coding sequence is TGTGCCACCTGGGGAGGGGGCGCTGACCCCGGCTATGAGCAGTTCTTC. This sequence encodes CATWGGGADPGYEQFF.

The chain combines TRBV5-1 with TRBJ2-1, with TRBD2 matching 9 bases. Germline V gives CDR1 SGHRS, CDR2 YFSETQ. With V trimmed by 0 bases and J by 8 bases, 9 bases remained unmatched. This CDR3 has 16 amino acids. The CDR3 here is CASSLDLAGRKDEQFF. CDR3 sequence (DNA): TGCGCCAGCAGCTTGGATCTAGCGGGGCGTAAGGATGAGCAGTTCTTC.

This clonotype was observed a handful of times. This chain links TRBV6-5 with TRBJ1-4; D remains unclear. Germline CDR1 reads MNHEY; CDR2 reads SVGAGI. This CDR3 is 13 amino acids long. V was pared by 2 bases and J by 4 bases, with 5 bases between. This CDR3 reads CASSYVRNEKLFF. CDR3 coding DNA: TGTGCCAGCAGTTACGTACGTAATGAAAAACTGTTTTTT.

This clonotype has at least ten counts. The chain links TRBV12-3 or TRBV12-4 to TRBJ1-2; the D is unclear. V was trimmed by 1 base and J by 5 bases, leaving 8 bases between them. The length of the CDR3 is 13 residues. The CDR3 bases are TGTGCCAGCAGTTTAGGGGTGGAATATGGCTACACCTTC. Translating gives CASSLGVEYGYTF.

The V and J genes are TRBV12-3 or TRBV12-4 and TRBJ2-3, with 7 bases identical to TRBD2. Trimming took 6 bases from V and 0 from J; bases not matched to a gene: 6. The CDR3 spans 15 residues. CDR3 sequence reads: CASRKERGSTDTQYF. CDR3 in DNA: TGTGCCAGCAGAAAGGAGCGGGGCAGCACAGATACGCAGTATTTT.

A few counts support this clonotype. The rearrangement joins TRBV7-3 to TRBJ2-7; weak D call: TRBD2 (7 bases). With 5 bases removed from V and 0 bases from J, the gap between germline ends came to 14 bases. This CDR3 has 15 residues. Germline CDR1 is SGHTA and CDR2 is FQGTGA. The CDR3 loop reads CASSPGGGGSYEQYF. DNA of the CDR3: TGTGCCAGCAGCCCGGGGGGAGGGGGCTCCTACGAGCAGTACTTC.

This clonotype came up a few times. The chain carries TRBV29-1 and TRBJ2-2; tentative D call: TRBD1 (6 bases). The V and J ends lost 4 bases and 1 base respectively, with 13 bases between them. The CDR3 runs to 15 residues. Germline V gene sequence: CDR1 SQVTM, CDR2 ANQGSEA. Here the CDR3 DNA reads TGCAGCGTTGTAGAAGAGGGGGTGAACACCGGGGAGCTGTTTTTT. It specifies CSVVEEGVNTGELFF.

This clonotype was detected only a few times. The rearrangement joins TRBV11-2 to TRBJ2-5; 8 positions agree with TRBD2. J was trimmed by 5 bases and V by 5 bases; bases with no gene match: 4. The length of the CDR3 is 13 residues. Per the germline V gene, CDR1 is SGHAT and CDR2 is FQNNGV. CDR3 coding DNA: TGTGCCAGCAGCCCGGGACTAGTGGAGACCCAGTACTTC. It encodes CASSPGLVETQYF.

The V gene is TRBV27, the J gene TRBJ2-5; TRBD2 matches 9 bases. The J segment lost 4 bases and the V segment lost 6 bases, leaving 12 bases of the junction unmatched. The CDR3 spans 16 residues. Germline CDR1 and CDR2: MNHEY and SMNVEV (reference sequence). The CDR3 is CASSRWAGGGVETQYF. The CDR3, as DNA: TGTGCCAGCAGCCGATGGGCGGGGGGGGGTGTAGAGACCCAGTACTTC.

This clonotype was counted only a few times. This chain links TRBV5-1 with TRBJ1-4, with D tentatively TRBD1 (5 bases). CDR3 length: 13 residues. Per germline, CDR1 SGHRS and CDR2 YFSETQ. Trimming pared 6 bases from V and 4 bases from J, leaving 10 bases between. CDR3 DNA: TGCGCCAGCACCCGGGGGGGTAATGAAAAACTGTTTTTT. Protein product: CASTRGGNEKLFF.

V is TRBV9 and J is TRBJ2-7; TRBD1 matches at 11 bases. The CDR3 has 15 amino acids. The germline V gene encodes CDR1 SGDLS and CDR2 YYNGEE. With 0 bases clipped from V and 6 bases from J, the junction kept 5 bases outside the gene matches. Here the CDR3 DNA reads TGTGCCAGCAGCGTAGGGACAGGGGGCGAGTTCGAGCAGTACGTC. Protein sequence: CASSVGTGGEFEQYV.